This T cell receptor beta chain derives from a study of T-cell memory formation after mild COVID-19. Study details: Clustering of TCRs was largely donor specific.

Study conclusions and caveats: CD4+ clones that contracted lay mainly in CM and EM; CD8+ ones lay in EMRA. Contracting clones, day 15 to 85, had balanced CD4/CD8, and later expanders favored CD4+.

In germline, CDR1 is SGHTA, CDR2 FQGNSA. The junction had 6 bases not matched to a gene; V was cut back by 3 bases and J by 4 bases. CDR3 size: 16 residues. Constant-segment-primed 5'RACE gave TCR alpha and TCR beta cDNA libraries with sample barcodes and UMIs. TCRdb redid the calling of the 5' RACE reads with MiXCR, one entry per CDR3 protein. The sample consists of around 300,000 distinct CDR3 sequences, around 13% of them appearing once. A note on this clonotype: Its antigen remains unidentified.

This clonotype originated in a man aged 18 to 29 who had mild COVID-19 (a few samples of this study predate the infection). Cell type and time point are not known. The chain employs TRBV7-2 and TRBJ2-3; TRBD1 matches 11 bases. The sequenced sample consisted of PBMCs or a T cell subset sorted from them (not recorded which). The CDR3 reads CASSFGTGGVSDTQYF. The DNA of the CDR3 is TGTGCCAGCAGCTTTGGGACAGGGGGGGTATCAGATACGCAGTATTTT.